This T cell receptor beta chain was profiled in a study of blood T cell repertoires in COVID-19. Study summary: Sample material is recorded as cDNA or gDNA derived from T cells, B-cell-depleted T cells, or PBMCs.

This clone has only a few counts. How the authors handled the data: Amplification from reference gene primers served as the basis for estimated nucleated cell counts. The repertoire was sequenced with immunoSEQ multiplex PCR; TCRdb's copy has only in-frame clones and lacks some. Clone size and V and J calls were adopted from that table, with D and trimming inferred from the DNA. Altogether roughly 200,000 clones are present, about four fifths being singletons, with the ten largest covering 4.8%. Everyone who took part was about 18 to 90 years old, and they came from about two dozen US areas. Up to 2 weeks before entering the study, exposed participants had met a COVID-19 case. Material: PBMCs or T cells enriched from blood (not recorded which). The TCR originated in a woman between 50 and 59 years old who had been exposed to COVID-19.

The DNA of the CDR3 is TGTGCCAGTAGTGCGGCGGGAAATAATTCACCCCTCCACTTT. Protein: CASSAAGNNSPLHF. The chain joins TRBV19 to TRBJ1-6, with D unresolved. The CDR3 loop spans 14 amino acids. Per germline, CDR1 LNHDA and CDR2 SQIVND (reference sequence). V lost 5 bases to trimming and J lost 5 bases, with 10 bases between them.